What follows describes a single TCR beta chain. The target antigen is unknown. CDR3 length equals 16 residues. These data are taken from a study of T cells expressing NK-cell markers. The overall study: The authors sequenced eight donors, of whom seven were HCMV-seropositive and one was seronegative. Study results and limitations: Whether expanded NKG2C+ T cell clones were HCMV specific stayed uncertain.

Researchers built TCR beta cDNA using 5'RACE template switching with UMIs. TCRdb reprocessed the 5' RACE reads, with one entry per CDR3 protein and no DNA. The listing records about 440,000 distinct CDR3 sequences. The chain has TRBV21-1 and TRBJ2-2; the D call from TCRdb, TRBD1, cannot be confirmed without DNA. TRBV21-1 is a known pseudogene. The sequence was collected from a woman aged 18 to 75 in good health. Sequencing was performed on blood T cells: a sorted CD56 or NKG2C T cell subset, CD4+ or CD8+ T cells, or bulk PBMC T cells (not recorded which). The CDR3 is CASSKEDRKNTGELFF.